This T cell receptor (beta chain) emerged from a study of blood T cell repertoires in COVID-19. Turning to the study itself: T cells, B-cell-depleted T cells, or PBMCs provided the cDNA or gDNA that served as material.

This table comes from immunoSEQ multiplex PCR, and its TCRdb copy is limited to in-frame clones, with some not included. Here the sample spans around 310,000 clones, around 90% being singletons. The clonotype originates from a young woman with COVID-19, enrolled during active disease. The sequenced sample was peripheral blood.

CDR3 in amino acids: CASSKVPRGGDGGYTF. In DNA form, the CDR3 reads TGTGCCAGCAGCAAAGTCCCCCGGGGGGGGGATGGGGGCTACACCTTC. The chain links TRBV21-1 to TRBJ1-2. TRBV21-1 is a recognized pseudogene. This CDR3 is 16 amino acids long.